Shown below are 25 T cell receptor beta chains from a single sample sequenced in a study of blood T cell repertoires in COVID-19. Profiling relied on immunoSEQ multiplex PCR, and the TCRdb table lists in-frame clones only, not all of them. This table holds 200,000 to 250,000 clones, around three quarters found once. The sample was peripheral blood. These receptors were taken from a woman in her 70s with acute or convalescent COVID-19.

The J gene is TRBJ2-1, the V gene TRBV19; 9 bases agree with TRBD2. The CDR3 has 15 residues. Germline CDR1 reads LNHDA; CDR2 reads SQIVND (reference sequence). V lost 2 bases to trimming and J lost 7 bases; unmatched junction nucleotides: 6. The CDR3 here is CASSIISGSKNEQFF. In DNA, the CDR3 is TGTGCCAGTAGTATAATTAGCGGGAGTAAGAATGAGCAGTTCTTC.

Details on this clone: This specimen includes other DNA sequences encoding the same CDR3. The chain couples TRBV7-3 to TRBJ2-1; TRBD2 is a possible D gene (5 bases). Germline CDR1 SGHTA, CDR2 FQGTGA. V was clipped by 2 bases and J by 3 bases, with 8 bases between them. This CDR3 region has 14 residues. This CDR3 reads CASSLSRDYNEQFF. The DNA for the CDR3 is TGTGCCAGCAGCTTATCCCGGGACTACAATGAGCAGTTCTTC. The variable domain in full, with the rest retrieved from reference TRBV7-3 and TRBJ2-1, is GAGVSQTPSNKVTEKGKYVELRCDPISGHTALYWYRQSLGQGPEFLIYFQGTGAADDSGLPNDRFFAVRPEGSVSTLKIQRTERGDSAVYLCASSLSRDYNEQFFGPGTRLTVL.

The V call is TRBV14, the J call TRBJ2-2, with a possible D match to TRBD1 (5 bases). The CDR3 contains 14 residues. Germline assignment: CDR1 SGHDN and CDR2 FVKESK. The V gene lost 1 base and the J gene lost 9 bases, with 12 bases spanning the gap. CDR3 protein: CASSQGSGWRELFF. CDR3 bases: TGTGCCAGCAGCCAAGGGTCAGGGTGGCGGGAGCTGTTTTTT.

This chain joins TRBV19 and TRBJ1-5; possibly TRBD1 for D (5 bases). The CDR3 length is 15 residues. CDR1 is LNHDA, CDR2 SQIVND, per germline (reference sequence). V dropped 0 bases and J dropped 2 bases, with 8 bases sitting between them. The CDR3 region is CASSIEQARNQPQHF. CDR3 in DNA: TGTGCCAGTAGTATAGAACAGGCCCGCAATCAGCCCCAGCATTTT.

The genes are TRBV6-1 and TRBJ1-5, with TRBD1 identical over 10 bases. The germline CDR1 and CDR2 sequences are MNHNS and SASEGT. V lost 3 bases to trimming and J lost 6 bases; unmatched junction nucleotides: 8. The CDR3 is 16 amino acids. CDR3 DNA sequence: TGTGCCAGCAGTGAGCAGACAGGGGGCCGGGGTCAGCCCCAGCATTTT. Encoded protein: CASSEQTGGRGQPQHF.

This clone was observed a handful of times. The chain couples TRBV28 to TRBJ2-2, with D possibly matching TRBD1 (6 bases). The V and J ends lost 4 bases and 0 bases respectively, with 12 bases between them. Per germline, CDR1 MDHEN and CDR2 SYDVKM. CDR3 size: 16 residues. The CDR3 loop is CASSSYGTSNTGELFF. CDR3 DNA sequence: TGTGCCAGCAGTTCATATGGGACATCGAACACCGGGGAGCTGTTTTTT. The whole variable domain, filled in from reference TRBV28 and TRBJ2-2, reads DVKVTQSSRYLVKRTGEKVFLECVQDMDHENMFWYRQDPGLGLRLIYFSYDVKMKEKGDIPEGYSVSREKKERFSLILESASTNQTSMYLCASSSYGTSNTGELFFGEGSRLTVL.

The rearrangement joins TRBV15 to TRBJ1-5, with 7 bases that match TRBD1. This CDR3 contains 15 residues. CDR1 and CDR2 (germline): LNHNV, YYDKDF (reference sequence). J was trimmed by 3 bases and V by 0 bases; bases with no gene match: 2. The CDR3 sequence: CATSREGQNNQPQHF. The DNA of the CDR3 is TGTGCCACCAGCAGAGAGGGACAGAACAATCAGCCCCAGCATTTT.

The chain links TRBV28 to TRBJ1-6, with D tentatively TRBD1 (5 bases). The CDR3 sequence is 15 residues long. Germline V gives CDR1 MDHEN, CDR2 SYDVKM. Trimming pared 6 bases from V and 0 bases from J, leaving 9 bases between. CDR3 protein: CASRQGSSYNSPLHF. CDR3 nucleotides: TGTGCCAGCAGGCAGGGTAGCTCCTATAATTCACCCCTCCACTTT. The complete variable domain, with remaining parts taken from reference TRBV28 and TRBJ1-6, reads DVKVTQSSRYLVKRTGEKVFLECVQDMDHENMFWYRQDPGLGLRLIYFSYDVKMKEKGDIPEGYSVSREKKERFSLILESASTNQTSMYLCASRQGSSYNSPLHFGNGTRLTVT.

The rearrangement links TRBV5-6 to TRBJ2-2; 7 bases agree with TRBD1. Germline-derived CDR1 and CDR2 are SGHDT and YYEEEE. There are 17 residues in the CDR3. The J segment lost 1 base and the V segment lost 6 bases, leaving 12 bases of the junction unmatched. CDR3 in DNA: TGTGCCAGCACCCCCTTAGGGGGCCAACAGAACACCGGGGAGCTGTTTTTT. The encoded protein is CASTPLGGQQNTGELFF.

This chain joins TRBV5-1 and TRBJ1-1, with 9 bases that match TRBD1. Per germline, CDR1 SGHRS and CDR2 YFSETQ. The CDR3 length is 15 residues. The trim removed 3 bases at V and 5 bases at J, leaving 8 bases unmatched. CDR3 loop: CASSWGDRGWTEAFF. CDR3 in DNA: TGCGCCAGCAGCTGGGGAGACAGGGGGTGGACTGAAGCTTTCTTT.

The CDR3 DNA is TGTGCCTGGAGTGCCCCCCGAGGGTTGGAGACCCAGTACTTC. Protein product: CAWSAPRGLETQYF. The chain recombines TRBV30 with TRBJ2-5; TRBD2 might be the D (5 bases). Trimming pared 1 base from V and 5 bases from J, leaving 14 bases between. CDR3 size: 14 residues. Germline CDR1 and CDR2: GTSNPN and SVGIG (reference sequence).

This clone was observed once. The chain joins TRBV6-6 to TRBJ2-1; TRBD2 matches 13 bases. The CDR3 is 19 amino acids. Trimming at V came to 5 bases and at J to 6 bases, leaving 16 bases not matched to a gene. Germline CDR1 reads MNHNY; CDR2 reads SVGAGI (reference sequence). CDR3 bases: TGTGCCAGCAGTCAGGGACTAGCGGGAAGTGGTGTACGGGGCAATGAGCAGTTCTTC. It codes for CASSQGLAGSGVRGNEQFF.

The chain links TRBV6-5 to TRBJ1-5; TRBD1 might be the D (6 bases). Germline V lookup: CDR1 MNHEY, CDR2 SVGAGI. V lost 4 bases to trimming and J lost 7 bases, with 8 bases between them. The CDR3 is 12 residues long. The CDR3 loop reads CASSSGEQPQHF. The CDR3 bases are TGTGCCAGCAGTTCAGGGGAACAGCCCCAGCATTTT.

This chain uses TRBV20-1 with TRBJ2-4; tentative D call: TRBD2 (6 bases). The germline V gene encodes CDR1 DFQATT and CDR2 SNEGSKA (reference sequence). This CDR3 is 11 amino acids long. Trimming took off 4 bases at V and 8 bases at J, with 9 bases between the two ends. The CDR3 loop reads CSAKTGDIQYF. As DNA, the CDR3 is TGCAGTGCTAAGACGGGGGACATTCAGTACTTC.

The chain employs TRBV7-2 and TRBJ2-1; 8 bases line up with TRBD2. Germline CDR1 reads SGHTA; CDR2 reads FQGNSA. The CDR3 is 16 residues long. J was trimmed by 4 bases and V by 5 bases; bases with no gene match: 10. The CDR3 protein is CASSVSFSGAYNEQFF. CDR3 bases: TGTGCCAGCAGCGTTTCCTTTAGCGGGGCATACAATGAGCAGTTCTTC.

CDR3 coding DNA: TGTGCCATCAGTGGGGACAGGGGGTTGAACACTGAAGCTTTCTTT. Its translation: CAISGDRGLNTEAFF. This chain links TRBV10-3 with TRBJ1-1, with 11 bases fitting TRBD1. Germline loops: CDR1 ENHRY, CDR2 SYGVKD. V lost 4 bases, J lost 0 bases, and 1 base stayed unmatched. The CDR3 has 15 amino acids.

The V and J genes are TRBV7-9 and TRBJ2-3; weak D call: TRBD1 (6 bases). The CDR3 runs to 17 residues. Between the trimmed V and J ends, which lost 5 bases and 0 bases, there was a span of 18 bases. Germline V gene data show CDR1 as SEHNR and CDR2 as FQNEAQ (reference sequence). CDR3 in DNA: TGTGCCAGCAGCGAATACCGTGGGGGCCGCAGCACAGATACGCAGTATTTT. This translates into CASSEYRGGRSTDTQYF. The whole variable domain, remainder taken from reference TRBV7-9 and TRBJ2-3, is DTGVSQNPRHKITKRGQNVTFRCDPISEHNRLYWYRQTLGQGPEFLTYFQNEAQLEKSRLLSDRFSAERPKGSFSTLEIQRTEQGDSAMYLCASSEYRGGRSTDTQYFGPGTRLTVL.

This clone is a singleton in its sample. The chain carries TRBV7-6 and TRBJ2-5, with 7 bases fitting TRBD1. This CDR3 is 14 amino acids long. Germline CDR1 SGHVS, CDR2 FNYEAQ. V shed 5 bases and J 4 bases; nucleotides not matched to a gene: 7. Written as DNA, the CDR3 is TGTGCCAGCAGCCCTGACAGGGAGCGAGAGACCCAGTACTTC. Translation gives CASSPDRERETQYF.

This chain links TRBV27 with TRBJ1-6; 8 positions agree with TRBD1. Germline CDR1 and CDR2: MNHEY and SMNVEV (reference sequence). This CDR3 region has 14 residues. The ends lost 8 bases at V and 5 bases at J; junction bases unmatched: 5. The CDR3 nucleotides are TGTGCCAGCCGCGAGGACAGGGATAATTCACCCCTCCACTTT. Its protein product is CASREDRDNSPLHF.

The chain is built from TRBV29-1 and TRBJ2-1, with 8 nucleotides matching TRBD2. Per germline, CDR1 SQVTM and CDR2 ANQGSEA. The CDR3 runs to 11 residues. V was clipped by 5 bases and J by 13 bases; unmatched bases: 7. The CDR3 nucleotides are TGCAGCGTTCCGGGACTAGGTGGACAGTTCTTC. This translates into CSVPGLGGQFF.

The chain couples TRBV7-2 to TRBJ2-2; TRBD2 agrees at 10 bases. CDR1 and CDR2 (germline): SGHTA, FQGNSA. This CDR3 has 16 amino acids. The V gene end was trimmed by 4 bases and the J gene end by 3 bases; junction bases not matched to a gene: 5. The CDR3 coding sequence is TGTGCCAGCAGCTCTAGAGCGGGAGGGCACACCGGGGAGCTGTTTTTT. Translation gives CASSSRAGGHTGELFF.

The chain is built from TRBV5-1 and TRBJ1-6; perhaps TRBD1 as D (6 bases). The CDR3 is 15 amino acids. Trimming took off 5 bases at V and 5 bases at J, with 14 bases between the two ends. The germline CDR1 and CDR2 sequences are SGHRS and YFSETQ. The CDR3 loop is CASRAGAGDNSPLHF. The CDR3 coding sequence is TGCGCCAGCAGAGCGGGGGCAGGAGATAATTCACCCCTCCACTTT.

The chain uses TRBV5-4 and TRBJ2-7; D perhaps matches TRBD2 (6 bases). Germline V CDR1 and CDR2: SGHNT, YYREEE (reference sequence). Trimming took 0 bases from V and 1 from J, leaving 14 bases between them. The CDR3 covers 16 residues. CDR3 sequence reads: CASSLGGGGSSYEQYF. As DNA, the CDR3 is TGTGCCAGCAGCTTGGGGGGAGGAGGCAGTTCCTACGAGCAGTACTTC.

In the case of this clone: Other DNA sequences in the same sample also yield this CDR3. The V call is TRBV5-1, the J call TRBJ1-4; TRBD1 agrees at 11 bases. J lost 8 bases, V lost 4 bases, and 4 bases had no gene match. CDR3 length: 14 residues. Germline assignment: CDR1 SGHRS and CDR2 YFSETQ. CDR3 loop: CASSPGQGDEKLFF. In DNA form, the CDR3 reads TGCGCCAGCAGCCCGGGACAGGGGGACGAAAAACTGTTTTTT.

The chain recombines TRBV7-9 with TRBJ2-1, with D tentatively TRBD1 (6 bases). V shed 6 bases and J shed 8 bases, with 11 bases lying between them. CDR1 SEHNR and CDR2 FQNEAQ come from the germline V gene (reference sequence). This CDR3 is built from 12 residues. CDR3 nucleotides: TGTGCCAGCAGTCCGGACAGCGATGAGCAGTTCTTC. Translated: CASSPDSDEQFF.